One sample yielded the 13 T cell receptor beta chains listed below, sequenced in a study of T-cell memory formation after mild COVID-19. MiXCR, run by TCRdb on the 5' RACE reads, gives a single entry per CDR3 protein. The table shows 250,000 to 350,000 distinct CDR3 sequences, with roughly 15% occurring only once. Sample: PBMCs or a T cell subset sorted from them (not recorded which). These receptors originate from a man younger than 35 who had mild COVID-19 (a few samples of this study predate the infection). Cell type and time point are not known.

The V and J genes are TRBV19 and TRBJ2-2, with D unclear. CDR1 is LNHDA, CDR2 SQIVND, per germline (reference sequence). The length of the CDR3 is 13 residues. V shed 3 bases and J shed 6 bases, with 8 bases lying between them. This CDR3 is CASSIRASGELFF. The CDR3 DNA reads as TGTGCCAGTAGTATTCGGGCCTCCGGGGAGCTGTTTTTT.

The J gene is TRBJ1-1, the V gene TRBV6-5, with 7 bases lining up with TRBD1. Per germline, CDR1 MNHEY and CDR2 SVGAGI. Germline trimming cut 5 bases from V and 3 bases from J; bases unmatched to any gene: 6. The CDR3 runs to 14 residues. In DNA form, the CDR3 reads TGTGCCAGCAGTCCACGACAGGGATACACTGAAGCTTTCTTT. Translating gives CASSPRQGYTEAFF.

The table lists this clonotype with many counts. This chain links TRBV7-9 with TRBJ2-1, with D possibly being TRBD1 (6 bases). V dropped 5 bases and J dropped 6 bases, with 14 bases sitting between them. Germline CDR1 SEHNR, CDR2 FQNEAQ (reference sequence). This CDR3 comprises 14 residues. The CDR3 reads CASSPPDRSNEQFF. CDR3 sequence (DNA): TGTGCCAGCAGCCCACCCGACAGGTCCAATGAGCAGTTCTTC.

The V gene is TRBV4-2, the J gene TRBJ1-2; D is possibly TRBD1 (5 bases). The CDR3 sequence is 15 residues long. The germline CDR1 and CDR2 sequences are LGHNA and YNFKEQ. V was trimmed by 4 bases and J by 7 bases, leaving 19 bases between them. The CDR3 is CASSPTGTPVSGYTF. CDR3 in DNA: TGTGCCAGCAGCCCTACGGGGACGCCCGTCTCTGGCTACACCTTC.

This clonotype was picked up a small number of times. The CDR3 loop reads CASSQVPSGGSGETQYF. The CDR3 region has the DNA TGCGCCAGCAGCCAAGTTCCCAGCGGGGGGTCTGGGGAGACCCAGTACTTC. The J gene is TRBJ2-5, the V gene TRBV4-3; 9 bases fit TRBD2. V was pared by 1 base and J by 5 bases, with 11 bases of the junction left unmatched. CDR1 and CDR2 from the germline V gene are LGHNA and YSLEER. The CDR3 totals 17 residues.

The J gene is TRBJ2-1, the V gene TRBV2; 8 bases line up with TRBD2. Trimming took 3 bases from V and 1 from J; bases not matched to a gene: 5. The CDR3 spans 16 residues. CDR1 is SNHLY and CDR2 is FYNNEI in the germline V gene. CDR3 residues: CASSEGLAGSYNEQFF. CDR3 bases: TGTGCCAGCAGTGAGGGGCTAGCGGGTTCCTACAATGAGCAGTTCTTC.

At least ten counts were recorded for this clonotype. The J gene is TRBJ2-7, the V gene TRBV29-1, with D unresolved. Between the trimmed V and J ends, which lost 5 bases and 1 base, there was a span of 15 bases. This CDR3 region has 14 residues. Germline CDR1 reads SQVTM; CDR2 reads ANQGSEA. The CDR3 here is CSVLVAAGSYEQYF. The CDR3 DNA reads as TGCAGCGTTTTAGTGGCAGCTGGATCCTACGAGCAGTACTTC.

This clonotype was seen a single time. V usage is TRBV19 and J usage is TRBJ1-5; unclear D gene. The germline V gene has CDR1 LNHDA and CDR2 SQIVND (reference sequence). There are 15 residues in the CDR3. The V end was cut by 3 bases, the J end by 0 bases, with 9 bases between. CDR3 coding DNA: TGTGCCAGTAGTATGGCAGGTTTTAGCAATCAGCCCCAGCATTTT. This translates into CASSMAGFSNQPQHF.

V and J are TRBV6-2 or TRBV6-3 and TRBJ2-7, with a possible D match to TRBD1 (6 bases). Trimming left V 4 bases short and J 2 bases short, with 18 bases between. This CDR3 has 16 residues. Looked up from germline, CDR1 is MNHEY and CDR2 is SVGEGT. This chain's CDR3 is CASSWSRTEKAYEQYF. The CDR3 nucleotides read TGTGCCAGCAGTTGGTCACGGACAGAGAAGGCCTACGAGCAGTACTTC.

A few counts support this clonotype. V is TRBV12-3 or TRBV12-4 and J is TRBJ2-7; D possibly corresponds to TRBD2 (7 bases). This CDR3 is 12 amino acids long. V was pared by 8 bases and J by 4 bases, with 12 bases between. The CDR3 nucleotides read TGTGCCAGCGGGAGGGGGGTATACGAGCAGTACTTC. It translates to CASGRGVYEQYF.

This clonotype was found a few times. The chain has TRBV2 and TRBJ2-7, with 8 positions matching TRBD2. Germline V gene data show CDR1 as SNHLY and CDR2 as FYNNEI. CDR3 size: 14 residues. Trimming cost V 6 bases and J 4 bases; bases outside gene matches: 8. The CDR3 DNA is TGTGCCAGCAGGGACGGGACTAGAGGATACGAGCAGTACTTC. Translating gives CASRDGTRGYEQYF.

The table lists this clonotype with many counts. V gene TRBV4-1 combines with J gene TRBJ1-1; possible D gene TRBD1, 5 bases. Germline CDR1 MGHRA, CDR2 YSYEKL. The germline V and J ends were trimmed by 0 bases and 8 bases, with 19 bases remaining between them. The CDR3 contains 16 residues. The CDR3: CASSQDRRVRTLEAFF. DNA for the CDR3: TGCGCCAGCAGCCAAGATCGCCGTGTTCGGACACTAGAAGCTTTCTTT.

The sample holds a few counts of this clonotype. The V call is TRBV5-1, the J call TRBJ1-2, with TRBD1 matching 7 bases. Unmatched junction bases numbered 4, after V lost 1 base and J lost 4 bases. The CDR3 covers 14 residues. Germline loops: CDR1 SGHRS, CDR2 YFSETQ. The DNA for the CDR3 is TGCGCCAGCAGCTTGCAGACAGGGAGCTATGGCTACACCTTC. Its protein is CASSLQTGSYGYTF.